This T cell receptor (beta chain) was observed in a study of T-cell reconstitution after alpha-beta-depleted transplantation in children. This clonotype showed up just a few times. The V gene's germline CDR1 is DFQATT and CDR2 SNEGSKA (reference sequence). V lost 1 base and J 4 bases, leaving 10 bases between the germline ends. The CDR3 sequence is 13 residues long. Unique molecular identifiers tagged the TCRbeta library. TCRdb reprocessed the PCR reads with MiXCR, giving one entry per CDR3 protein. Here the sample spans about 500,000 distinct CDR3 sequences, 9.5% to 12% being singletons. The source was PBMCs, mostly from graft donor cells, collected 180 days after TCRalphabeta/CD19-depleted stem cell transplant. This TCR derives from a female patient aged 2 to 10 who had a stem cell transplant for aplastic anemia, so the T cells may come from the graft donor. V gene TRBV20-1 combines with J gene TRBJ1-2, with unresolved D. Written as DNA, the CDR3 is TGCAGTGCTAGAGTTCGGGGTCCCTATGGCTACACCTTC. It translates to CSARVRGPYGYTF.